These T cell receptor beta chains were read from a single sample in a study of blood T cells in healthy people across ages. From the 5' RACE reads, TCRdb called clonotypes with MiXCR, one entry per CDR3 protein. This sample has approximately 800,000 distinct CDR3 sequences, with about 56% found just once. Sequencing used blood. These receptors were obtained from a man between 35 and 55 years old in good health. Each CDR3 is given with its conserved first and last residue. D genes are given only for firm matches. Where a row states a size, it is once, few, many or the class of an expanded clone; other rows omit it.

TRBV3-1,few,NA,TRBJ1-1,TGTGCCAGCAGCCAAGTCCGTAGTAACACTGAAGCTTTCTTT,CASSQVRSNTEAFF
TRBV25-1,NA,NA,TRBJ2-2,TGTGCCAGCAGTGAATATAACACCGGGGAGCTGTTTTTT,CASSEYNTGELFF
TRBV12-3/TRBV12-4,few,NA,TRBJ2-1,TGTGCCAGCAGTTTCCTTACTCCCCGCGGGAACGAGCAGTTCTTC,CASSFLTPRGNEQFF
TRBV28,NA,NA,TRBJ1-3,TGTGCCAGCAGTTTCGGGGGAAGCTCTGGAAACACCATATATTTT,CASSFGGSSGNTIYF
TRBV20-1,NA,TRBD2,TRBJ2-1,TGCAGTGCTAGCCCCAGCGGGAGTTCCCTCAATGAGCAGTTCTTC,CSASPSGSSLNEQFF
TRBV29-1,few,NA,TRBJ2-5,TGCAGCGTTGGGGGAAATGGCCAAGAGACCCAGTACTTC,CSVGGNGQETQYF
TRBV5-1,NA,NA,TRBJ2-4,TGCGCCAGCAGCTTGGACCTAGGGAACATTCAGTACTTC,CASSLDLGNIQYF
TRBV27,NA,NA,TRBJ2-3,TGTGCCAGCAGTTTCATAGAAAGGGCCGGCACAGATACGCAGTATTTT,CASSFIERAGTDTQYF
TRBV29-1,few,NA,TRBJ2-7,TGCAGCGTTGACTCCTCCCGGGGAGAGCAGTACTTC,CSVDSSRGEQYF
TRBV4-2,NA,TRBD1,TRBJ1-2,TGTGCCGGCAGCCAAGATAGGGGGCAGCCTGGCACGGGCTACACCTTC,CAGSQDRGQPGTGYTF
TRBV4-2,NA,NA,TRBJ2-1,TGTGCCAGCAGCCAAGGGTCTAGCGCAATTAGCTCCTACAATGAGCAGTTCTTC,CASSQGSSAISSYNEQFF
TRBV21-1,few,NA,TRBJ2-7,TGTGCCAGCAGCAGGTTTGTGGGTCACTTTCGGACGGAATTCTCCTACGAGCAGTACTTC,CASSRFVGHFRTEFSYEQYF
TRBV29-1,NA,NA,TRBJ2-3,TGCAGCGTTGAAGGTCTTTTAAGCACAGATACGCAGTATTTT,CSVEGLLSTDTQYF
TRBV14,NA,TRBD1,TRBJ1-2,TGTGCCAGCAGCCGATACAGGGGGGATGGCTACACCTTC,CASSRYRGDGYTF